This TCR beta chain originates from a study of shared clonotypes between healthy human individuals. The CDR3 contains 15 residues. Trimming took 7 bases from V and 7 from J; bases not matched to a gene: 11. Per the germline V gene, CDR1 is SNHLY and CDR2 is FYNNEI. Whole-study findings and limits: Only blood was sampled; tissue repertoires likely differ.

With respect to this clone: Its antigen is still unknown.

Produced via immunoSEQ multiplex PCR; TCRdb's table is partial and in-frame only. The sample has over a million clones, approximately 78% seen once. Sequencing used memory CD4+ T cells from PBMCs. The subset here: CD45RA-negative fraction. This TCR was recovered from a young man in good health. Some clones in this sample may be carry-over from other donors' samples. The V and J genes are TRBV2 and TRBJ2-1; TRBD2 matches at 9 bases. The CDR3 region has the DNA TGTGCCAGCACCCGAGCGGGAGGAAGGTATAATGAGCAGTTCTTC. As protein: CASTRAGGRYNEQFF.